This T cell receptor beta chain was identified during a study of response to subunit inactivated influenza vaccine. General observations from the study: Authors proposed each seasonal influenza vaccination draws in few new T cells.

A word on this clonotype: Its antigen remains unknown.

Germline lookup yields CDR1 MDHEN and CDR2 SYDVKM. CDR3 size: 16 residues. J lost 4 bases, V lost 6 bases, and 8 bases had no gene match. TCRdb processed the RT-PCR reads anew with MiXCR; each CDR3 protein has one entry. The repertoire holds about 500,000 distinct CDR3 sequences, with roughly 7.9% as singletons. Source: PBMCs from blood, taken less than 25 months after vaccination. The rearrangement joins TRBV28 to TRBJ2-1, with TRBD2 matching 11 bases. This receptor was taken from a man aged 45 to 75 who received an inactivated influenza vaccine. CDR3 DNA sequence: TGTGCCAGCAGCCTCTTAGCGGGGGGGCAATACAATGAGCAGTTCTTC. It yields the protein CASSLLAGGQYNEQFF.